Below are 17 T cell receptor beta chains sequenced from a single sample in a study of blood T cell repertoires in COVID-19. The data were produced by immunoSEQ multiplex PCR, yet TCRdb's version contains in-frame clones alone and is incomplete. The repertoire holds some 180,000 clones, with roughly 80% as singletons. The sequencing sample was made of peripheral blood. The receptors were sampled from a woman at least 80 years old with COVID-19, enrolled during active disease.

The chain joins TRBV19 to TRBJ2-7; 11 nucleotides match TRBD2. Germline CDR1 is LNHDA and CDR2 is SQIVND (reference sequence). With V trimmed by 11 bases and J by 2 bases, 11 bases remained unmatched. The CDR3 runs 15 residues. The CDR3 DNA reads as TGTGCCGTAACGTGGCCGGGACTAGCGGCCTACGAGCAGTACTTC. This sequence encodes CAVTWPGLAAYEQYF.

This clone was picked up a small number of times. The chain links TRBV4-2 to TRBJ2-1; perhaps TRBD2 as D (5 bases). Germline V gene sequence: CDR1 LGHNA, CDR2 YNFKEQ. V was cut by 3 bases and J by 10 bases, with 13 bases left in between. The length of the CDR3 is 13 residues. The CDR3: CASSQRASREQFF. Written as DNA, the CDR3 is TGTGCCAGCAGCCAGCGGGCTAGCCGGGAGCAGTTCTTC.

The chain has TRBV18 and TRBJ2-1; the D gene is possibly TRBD2 (6 bases). This CDR3 is 15 amino acids long. V was pared by 1 base and J by 5 bases, with 12 bases between. Per the germline V gene, CDR1 is KGHSH and CDR2 is LQKENI. The CDR3 region is CASSPRRDNDNEQFF. The CDR3, as DNA: TGTGCCAGCTCACCACGGCGGGATAATGACAATGAGCAGTTCTTC.

The chain combines TRBV19 with TRBJ1-2; TRBD1 is a possible D gene (5 bases). CDR3 size: 14 residues. CDR1 and CDR2 (germline): LNHDA, SQIVND (reference sequence). Between the trimmed V and J ends, which lost 7 bases and 7 bases, there was a span of 19 bases. As DNA, the CDR3 is TGTGCCAGTACGGCACAGGAGGGGACGGGTGGCTACACCTTC. Its protein is CASTAQEGTGGYTF.

This rearrangement joins TRBV18 to TRBJ2-7, with 7 bases identical to TRBD2. The germline CDR1 and CDR2 sequences are KGHSH and LQKENI. The CDR3 is made up of 14 amino acids. V shed 3 bases, J shed 3 bases, and the junction held 5 bases outside the gene matches. This CDR3 is CASSPTRGDYEQYF. CDR3 coding DNA: TGTGCCAGCTCACCTACCCGGGGGGACTACGAGCAGTACTTC.

The V call is TRBV29-1, the J call TRBJ2-3; 7 positions match TRBD1. Unmatched junction bases numbered 8, after V lost 2 bases and J lost 3 bases. Germline V lookup: CDR1 SQVTM, CDR2 ANQGSEA. CDR3 length: 15 residues. The DNA of the CDR3 is TGCAGCGTTGAAAAAATGACAGGGAGTACAGATACGCAGTATTTT. Translation gives CSVEKMTGSTDTQYF.

V and J are TRBV28 and TRBJ1-6; TRBD1 agrees at 7 bases. Germline V gene data show CDR1 as MDHEN and CDR2 as SYDVKM. J was trimmed by 3 bases and V by 7 bases; bases with no gene match: 6. CDR3 length: 15 amino acids. The CDR3 reads CASTPGQLYNSPLHF. In nucleotides, the CDR3 is TGTGCCAGCACCCCGGGACAGCTCTATAATTCACCCCTCCACTTT.

The chain has TRBV19 and TRBJ2-2, with D possibly TRBD1 on 6 matching bases. From germline, CDR1 is LNHDA and CDR2 SQIVND (reference sequence). The CDR3 totals 14 residues. The V end was cut by 8 bases, the J end by 3 bases, with 13 bases between. CDR3 sequence: CASRQDGDTGELFF. CDR3 coding DNA: TGTGCCAGTCGACAGGATGGCGACACCGGGGAGCTGTTTTTT.

This clone is a singleton in its sample. CDR3 bases: TGTGCCAGCAGCTTGGGACAGCTCTTCACCGGGGAGCTGTTTTTT. This gives the protein CASSLGQLFTGELFF. The J gene is TRBJ2-2, the V gene TRBV5-6, with D tentatively TRBD1 (5 bases). The CDR3 extends over 15 amino acids. The germline V gene has CDR1 SGHDT and CDR2 YYEEEE. Trimming stripped 0 bases from V and 4 bases from J, with 10 bases between.

The rearrangement uses TRBV6-6 and TRBJ1-6; D remains unclear. V gave up 1 base and J gave up 6 bases, with 7 bases separating them. Germline assignment: CDR1 MNHNY and CDR2 SVGAGI (reference sequence). The CDR3 has 14 amino acids. DNA of the CDR3: TGTGCCAGCAGTTACTTGGAGTTTAATTCACCCCTCCACTTT. This translates into CASSYLEFNSPLHF.

J is TRBJ1-1 and V is TRBV19; D unclear. This CDR3 has 15 residues. Germline CDR1 reads LNHDA; CDR2 reads SQIVND (reference sequence). V shed 7 bases and J shed 0 bases, with 15 bases lying between them. This CDR3 is CASIGRLLMNTEAFF. CDR3 DNA: TGTGCCAGTATCGGCAGGTTGCTTATGAACACTGAAGCTTTCTTT.

The chain employs TRBV5-1 and TRBJ1-6, with D perhaps matching TRBD1 (6 bases). In germline, CDR1 is SGHRS, CDR2 YFSETQ. V was clipped by 1 base and J by 5 bases, with 10 bases between them. The CDR3 consists of 15 residues. The CDR3 protein is CASSLTGLNNSPLHF. The CDR3 DNA reads as TGCGCCAGCAGCTTGACAGGGCTCAATAATTCACCCCTCCACTTT.

The chain recombines TRBV4-1 with TRBJ1-1, with TRBD1 matching over 9 bases. Looked up from germline, CDR1 is MGHRA and CDR2 is YSYEKL. The CDR3 covers 15 residues. V was pared by 3 bases and J by 10 bases, with 12 bases of the junction left unmatched. The CDR3 DNA is TGCGCCAGCAGCCAGAATGCCGGGACAGGGACGGTAGCTTTCTTT. Amino acid sequence: CASSQNAGTGTVAFF.

The genes are TRBV4-3 and TRBJ2-1; TRBD2 matches 7 bases. This CDR3 region has 15 residues. The V segment lost 4 bases and the J segment 10 bases; nucleotides outside the gene matches: 13. Germline-derived CDR1 and CDR2 are LGHNA and YSLEER. The CDR3, as DNA: TGCGCCAGCAGCCCAGGTGGAGGGAGGGGAGAGGAGCAGTTCTTC. Translated, it gives CASSPGGGRGEEQFF.

V gene TRBV18 combines with J gene TRBJ2-5; tentative D call: TRBD1 (5 bases). The CDR3 sequence is 13 residues long. Trimming pared 4 bases from V and 4 bases from J, leaving 10 bases between. Germline V gene data show CDR1 as KGHSH and CDR2 as LQKENI. The CDR3 loop is CASSRAQGETQYF. The CDR3 DNA is TGTGCCAGCTCACGGGCCCAGGGAGAGACCCAGTACTTC.

Here the CDR3 reads CASSQERWQGAAIYF. In DNA, the CDR3 is TGTGCCAGCAGCCAAGAAAGGTGGCAGGGGGCGGCCATATATTTT. This chain joins TRBV4-2 and TRBJ1-3; 8 bases align to TRBD1. The J segment lost 11 bases and the V segment lost 0 bases, leaving 9 bases of the junction unmatched. There are 15 residues in the CDR3. The V gene's germline CDR1 is LGHNA and CDR2 YNFKEQ.

The chain recombines TRBV9 with TRBJ1-3, with D tentatively TRBD1 (5 bases). CDR1 is SGDLS, CDR2 YYNGEE, per germline. The CDR3 consists of 15 residues. Trimming shortened V by 3 bases and J by 1 base, and 11 bases separated the two germline ends. CDR3 DNA: TGTGCCAGCAGCGGCAGGGCTAGGTCTGGAAACACCATATATTTT. Its protein product is CASSGRARSGNTIYF.